Here is one T cell receptor (beta chain) with its context. The CDR3 has 15 amino acids. Trimming cost V 6 bases and J 8 bases; bases outside gene matches: 10. CDR1 and CDR2 from the germline V gene are SNHLY and FYNNEI. TCRdb recomputed calls from the 5' RACE reads with MiXCR, one row per CDR3 protein. The sample consists of 40,000 to 60,000 distinct CDR3 sequences, 14% to 15% of them appearing once. This specimen belongs to a study of T cells of healthy individuals. The source of this sequence is a human donor in good health. V is TRBV2 and J is TRBJ2-1, with 10 bases matching TRBD2. The CDR3, as DNA: TGTGCCAGCAGGAGCTCCGGACTAGCGGTGGATGAGCAGTTCTTC. Translation: CASRSSGLAVDEQFF.